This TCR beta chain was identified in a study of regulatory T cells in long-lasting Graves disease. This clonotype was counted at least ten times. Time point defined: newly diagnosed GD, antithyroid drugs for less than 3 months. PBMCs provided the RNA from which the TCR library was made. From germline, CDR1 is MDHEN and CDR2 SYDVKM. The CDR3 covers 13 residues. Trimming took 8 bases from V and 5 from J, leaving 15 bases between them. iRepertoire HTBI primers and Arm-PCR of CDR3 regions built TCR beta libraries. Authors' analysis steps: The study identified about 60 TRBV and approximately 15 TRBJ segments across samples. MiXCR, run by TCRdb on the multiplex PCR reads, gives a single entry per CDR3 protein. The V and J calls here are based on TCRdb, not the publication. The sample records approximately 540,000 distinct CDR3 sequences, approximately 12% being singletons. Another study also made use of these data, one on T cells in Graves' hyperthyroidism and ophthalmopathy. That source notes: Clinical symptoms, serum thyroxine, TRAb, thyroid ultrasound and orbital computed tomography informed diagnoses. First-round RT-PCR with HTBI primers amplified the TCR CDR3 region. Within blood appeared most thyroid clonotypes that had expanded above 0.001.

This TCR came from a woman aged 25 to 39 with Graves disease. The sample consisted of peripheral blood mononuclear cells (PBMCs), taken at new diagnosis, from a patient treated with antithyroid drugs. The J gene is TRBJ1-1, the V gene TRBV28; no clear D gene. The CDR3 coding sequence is TGTGCCAGCTGGGCCCCCGAAATGACTGAAGCTTTCTTT. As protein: CASWAPEMTEAFF. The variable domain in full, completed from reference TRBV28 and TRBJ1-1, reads DVKVTQSSRYLVKRTGEKVFLECVQDMDHENMFWYRQDPGLGLRLIYFSYDVKMKEKGDIPEGYSVSREKKERFSLILESASTNQTSMYLCASWAPEMTEAFFGQGTRLTVV.